The next 32 T cell receptor beta chains were all read from a single sample in a study of cytotoxic CD8 clonotypes in ibrutinib-treated CLL. Assay used: immunoSEQ multiplex PCR; TCRdb lists only in-frame clones, some missing. Found here are 43,000 or so clones, 60% to 70% of them singletons; the top ten hold around a fifth. Sequencing was performed on PBMCs, taken after 24 months of ibrutinib treatment. The origin of the receptors is a human donor with chronic lymphocytic leukemia.

In DNA form, the CDR3 reads TGTGCCAGCACGAACACAGATACGCAGTATTTT. Translated, it gives CASTNTDTQYF. The V and J genes are TRBV7-8 and TRBJ2-3; no reliable D call. The CDR3 is made up of 11 amino acids. CDR1 and CDR2 from the germline V gene are SGHVS and FQNEAQ. Trimming took off 7 bases at V and 2 bases at J, with 4 bases between the two ends.

The rearrangement links TRBV4-1 to TRBJ2-3, with D unresolved. The CDR3 contains 15 residues. CDR1 and CDR2 from the germline V gene are MGHRA and YSYEKL. The V gene lost 1 base and the J gene lost 0 bases, with 8 bases spanning the gap. DNA for the CDR3: TGCGCCAGCAGCCAAGTGGGGTTTAGCACAGATACGCAGTATTTT. Its translation: CASSQVGFSTDTQYF.

This clone came up a few times. V is TRBV13 and J is TRBJ1-2; 11 bases map to TRBD1. The CDR3 is 17 amino acids. J was trimmed by 4 bases and V by 5 bases; bases with no gene match: 12. From germline, CDR1 is PRHDT and CDR2 FYEKMQ (reference sequence). The DNA for the CDR3 is TGTGCCAGCAGCCGTACGCTGGGGACAGGGGGAGGCTATGGCTACACCTTC. Residues: CASSRTLGTGGGYGYTF. Variable domain in full (rest from reference TRBV13 and TRBJ1-2): AAGVIQSPRHLIKEKRETATLKCYPIPRHDTVYWYQQGPGQDPQFLISFYEKMQSDKGSIPDRFSAQQFSDYHSELNMSSLELGDSALYFCASSRTLGTGGGYGYTFGSGTRLTVV.

The V call is TRBV5-1, the J call TRBJ2-1; D is possibly TRBD1 or TRBD2 (5 bases each). Germline V gene lookup returns CDR1 SGHRS and CDR2 YFSETQ. Deletions cut 1 base from V and 2 bases from J, with 10 bases between. This CDR3 has 15 amino acids. CDR3 DNA sequence: TGCGCCAGCAGCTTGAGAGGGGCAACCTACAATGAGCAGTTCTTC. Its protein product is CASSLRGATYNEQFF.

The V call is TRBV27, the J call TRBJ1-2; unclear D gene. The CDR3 contains 13 residues. V gave up 1 base and J gave up 4 bases, with 7 bases separating them. CDR1 is MNHEY and CDR2 is SMNVEV in the germline V gene (reference sequence). The CDR3 coding sequence is TGTGCCAGCAGTTTATTCTTCGGCTATGGCTACACCTTC. This gives the protein CASSLFFGYGYTF.

This sequence joins TRBV27 and TRBJ2-3, with 10 bases fitting TRBD2. Trimming cost V 5 bases and J 5 bases; bases outside gene matches: 4. Germline V gene sequence: CDR1 MNHEY, CDR2 SMNVEV (reference sequence). The CDR3 is 14 amino acids. The CDR3 DNA reads as TGTGCCAGCAGTACTCTAGCGGGAGTAGATACGCAGTATTTT. It translates to CASSTLAGVDTQYF.

The V and J genes are TRBV5-1 and TRBJ2-5; TRBD1 matches at 9 bases. The V segment lost 4 bases and the J segment 5 bases; nucleotides outside the gene matches: 6. Germline lookup yields CDR1 SGHRS and CDR2 YFSETQ. CDR3 length: 14 amino acids. CDR3 region: CASSIGTGSETQYF. CDR3 nucleotide sequence: TGCGCCAGCAGCATCGGGACAGGGAGTGAGACCCAGTACTTC.

This clone was detected a few times. The V gene is TRBV29-1, the J gene TRBJ1-1; D is unclear. The CDR3 is 11 residues long. Germline V gene sequence: CDR1 SQVTM, CDR2 ANQGSEA. Trimming left V 6 bases short and J 5 bases short, with 10 bases between. The CDR3 loop reads CSVAAPTEAFF. CDR3 DNA sequence: TGCAGCGTCGCGGCTCCTACTGAAGCTTTCTTT.

This sequence joins TRBV2 and TRBJ2-7; 7 bases line up with TRBD2. V trimming: 5 bases; J trimming: 2 bases; junction bases outside the gene matches: 6. The CDR3 loop spans 14 amino acids. The germline V gene has CDR1 SNHLY and CDR2 FYNNEI. The CDR3: CASSHGTTTYEQYF. The CDR3 DNA sequence: TGTGCCAGCAGTCACGGGACTACCACCTACGAGCAGTACTTC.

The chain uses TRBV29-1 and TRBJ1-1; D unclear. The V gene's germline CDR1 is SQVTM and CDR2 ANQGSEA. Trimming stripped 6 bases from V and 0 bases from J, with 11 bases between. CDR3 length: 13 amino acids. This CDR3 reads CSVPTKMNTEAFF. Written as DNA, the CDR3 is TGCAGCGTCCCCACTAAAATGAACACTGAAGCTTTCTTT.

This clone was observed a handful of times. The rearrangement links TRBV5-1 to TRBJ1-1; TRBD1 agrees at 9 bases. The length of the CDR3 is 14 residues. CDR1 and CDR2 from the germline V gene are SGHRS and YFSETQ. The V segment lost 4 bases and the J segment 5 bases; nucleotides outside the gene matches: 6. DNA of the CDR3: TGCGCCAGCAGCCGGGACAGGGCATGGACTGAAGCTTTCTTT. As protein: CASSRDRAWTEAFF.

The rearrangement joins TRBV6-1 to TRBJ2-5; D possibly matches TRBD1 or TRBD2 (5 bases each). The V gene lost 8 bases and the J gene lost 2 bases, with 12 bases spanning the gap. Germline values: CDR1 MNHNS, CDR2 SASEGT. The CDR3 sequence is 13 residues long. The CDR3 nucleotides read TGTGCCAGCGGGACGGCTGCTCAAGAGACCCAGTACTTC. Amino acids: CASGTAAQETQYF.

This clone was observed a single time. This chain links TRBV29-1 with TRBJ1-3; D unclear. The CDR3 is made up of 15 amino acids. With 4 bases removed from V and 0 bases from J, the gap between germline ends came to 13 bases. Germline V lookup: CDR1 SQVTM, CDR2 ANQGSEA. The chain's CDR3 is CSVGGGFGSGNTIYF. The CDR3 DNA reads as TGCAGCGTTGGAGGAGGATTTGGCTCTGGAAACACCATATATTTT.

CDR3 nucleotide sequence: TGTGCCAGCAGCCAAGATCTCACAGGAAGATACTATGGCTACACCTTC. It is translated as CASSQDLTGRYYGYTF. The chain has TRBV4-2 and TRBJ1-2; D perhaps matches TRBD1 (5 bases). Germline V gene lookup returns CDR1 LGHNA and CDR2 YNFKEQ. Trimming shortened V by 0 bases and J by 3 bases, and 14 bases separated the two germline ends. The CDR3 has 16 amino acids.

The chain links TRBV7-3 to TRBJ1-3; perhaps TRBD1 as D (6 bases). V dropped 1 base and J dropped 2 bases, with 9 bases sitting between them. CDR3 length: 15 amino acids. CDR1 is SGHTA and CDR2 is FQGTGA in the germline V gene. The CDR3 protein is CASSLSGTTGNTIYF. DNA for the CDR3: TGTGCCAGCAGCTTAAGCGGGACAACTGGAAACACCATATATTTT.

CDR3 residues: CASSTWNGLGDEQFF. The CDR3 nucleotides read TGTGCCAGTAGTACTTGGAATGGGTTAGGCGATGAGCAGTTCTTC. The rearrangement links TRBV19 to TRBJ2-1, with no clear D. The CDR3 loop spans 15 amino acids. V lost 4 bases, J lost 8 bases, and 18 bases lay in between. Germline values: CDR1 LNHDA, CDR2 SQIVND (reference sequence). Complete variable domain (other parts from reference TRBV19 and TRBJ2-1): DGGITQSPKYLFRKEGQNVTLSCEQNLNHDAMYWYRQDPGQGLRLIYYSQIVNDFQKGDIAEGYSVSREKKESFPLTVTSAQKNPTAFYLCASSTWNGLGDEQFFGPGTRLTVL.

The V and J genes are TRBV5-6 and TRBJ2-3, with TRBD2 identical over 9 bases. CDR1 SGHDT and CDR2 YYEEEE come from the germline V gene. This CDR3 contains 16 residues. V shed 7 bases, J shed 5 bases, and the junction held 14 bases outside the gene matches. The CDR3 nucleotides are TGTGCCAGCGGCCGTCTGGGGCGGGAGGGCCGAGATACGCAGTATTTT. Amino acid sequence: CASGRLGREGRDTQYF. The whole variable domain, remainder taken from reference TRBV5-6 and TRBJ2-3, is DAGVTQSPTHLIKTRGQQVTLRCSPKSGHDTVSWYQQALGQGPQFIFQYYEEEERQRGNFPDRFSGHQFPNYSSELNVNALLLGDSALYLCASGRLGREGRDTQYFGPGTRLTVL.

The chain couples TRBV28 to TRBJ2-7; D is possibly TRBD2 (5 bases). Between the trimmed V and J ends, which lost 7 bases and 2 bases, there was a span of 21 bases. Germline V gene lookup returns CDR1 MDHEN and CDR2 SYDVKM. This CDR3 spans 16 amino acids. The CDR3 sequence: CASNPFRRTGAYEQYF. The CDR3, as DNA: TGTGCCAGCAACCCGTTCAGACGGACTGGGGCCTACGAGCAGTACTTC.

This clone has a handful of counts. The J gene is TRBJ1-1, the V gene TRBV7-9; D may be TRBD1 (6 bases). The CDR3 consists of 13 residues. Deletions cut 5 bases from V and 1 base from J, with 8 bases between. Germline values: CDR1 SEHNR, CDR2 FQNEAQ (reference sequence). The CDR3 is CASSQQGNTEAFF. The CDR3 DNA reads TGTGCCAGCAGCCAACAGGGGAACACTGAAGCTTTCTTT.

The genes are TRBV18 and TRBJ2-1; no clear D gene. The germline CDR1 and CDR2 sequences are KGHSH and LQKENI. The CDR3 runs 16 residues. Trimming removed 1 base at V and 9 bases at J, with 19 bases between. The CDR3 sequence is CASSPQGAQIQAEQFF. DNA of the CDR3: TGTGCCAGCTCACCACAGGGTGCCCAAATACAAGCTGAGCAGTTCTTC.

The J gene is TRBJ2-1, the V gene TRBV5-1; D gene ambiguous. The CDR3 runs 15 residues. Germline V gene lookup returns CDR1 SGHRS and CDR2 YFSETQ. V lost 3 bases, J lost 2 bases, and 12 bases lay in between. The CDR3 protein is CASSSTPRPYNEQFF. In nucleotides, the CDR3 is TGCGCCAGCAGCTCCACCCCGAGGCCCTACAATGAGCAGTTCTTC. Full variable domain (outside the CDR3, taken from reference TRBV5-1 and TRBJ2-1): KAGVTQTPRYLIKTRGQQVTLSCSPISGHRSVSWYQQTPGQGLQFLFEYFSETQRNKGNFPGRFSGRQFSNSRSEMNVSTLELGDSALYLCASSSTPRPYNEQFFGPGTRLTVL.

In its sample, this clone was seen a few times. J is TRBJ1-4 and V is TRBV19; 8 positions match TRBD1. Germline values: CDR1 LNHDA, CDR2 SQIVND (reference sequence). The junction had 16 bases not matched to a gene; V was cut back by 3 bases and J by 7 bases. This CDR3 comprises 18 residues. CDR3 in amino acids: CASSMRQGAPPWGEKLFF. The CDR3 DNA follows: TGTGCCAGTAGTATGCGGCAGGGGGCTCCCCCGTGGGGTGAAAAACTGTTTTTT.

The rearrangement joins TRBV28 to TRBJ1-5; D unclear. The V end lost 1 base, the J end lost 6 bases, and 10 bases lay between the germline ends. CDR1 is MDHEN, CDR2 SYDVKM, per germline. The length of the CDR3 is 14 residues. The DNA of the CDR3 is TGTGCCAGCAGTTTATCAGAGGTGGCTCAGCCCCAGCATTTT. Residues: CASSLSEVAQPQHF.

The rearrangement links TRBV7-8 to TRBJ2-7, with D possibly being TRBD1 (6 bases). Germline V gene lookup returns CDR1 SGHVS and CDR2 FQNEAQ. Trimming removed 2 bases from V and 4 bases from J, with 12 bases in between. CDR3 length: 14 amino acids. CDR3 sequence (DNA): TGTGCCAGCAGCTTAACAGGGAGTCTTTACGAGCAGTACTTC. This encodes CASSLTGSLYEQYF.

This chain uses TRBV5-1 with TRBJ1-5; the match to TRBD1 covers 8 bases. Germline trimming cut 4 bases from V and 3 bases from J; bases unmatched to any gene: 9. Germline values: CDR1 SGHRS, CDR2 YFSETQ. This CDR3 is 16 amino acids long. The CDR3 region has the DNA TGCGCCAGCAGCCCCGGACAGGGTATGACCAATCAGCCCCAGCATTTT. Translation: CASSPGQGMTNQPQHF.

The rearrangement links TRBV30 to TRBJ2-5; TRBD2 agrees at 8 bases. Per the germline V gene, CDR1 is GTSNPN and CDR2 is SVGIG (reference sequence). The CDR3 has 13 amino acids. J gave up 6 bases and V 0 bases, and 3 bases lay outside the gene matches. The CDR3 region is CAWSVRGGQTQYF. CDR3 in DNA: TGTGCCTGGAGTGTACGGGGGGGACAGACCCAGTACTTC.

This clone turned up a few times. The V gene is TRBV21-1, the J gene TRBJ2-2; the table's D call, TRBD2, has no DNA check behind it. TRBV21-1 is described as a pseudogene. This CDR3 is built from 15 residues. The CDR3 sequence is CASAPPRANAGELFF. CDR3 nucleotides: TGTGCCAGCGCGCCTCCGAGGGCTAACGCCGGGGAGCTGTTTTTT.

The chain joins TRBV2 to TRBJ1-2; a weak D match, TRBD1 (6 bases). V lost 3 bases to trimming and J lost 5 bases, with 16 bases between them. Germline V lookup: CDR1 SNHLY, CDR2 FYNNEI. This CDR3 is built from 15 residues. CDR3 coding DNA: TGTGCCAGCAGTGATCGGATGGGGGCTGAGTATGGCTACACCTTC. Translating gives CASSDRMGAEYGYTF.

This rearrangement joins TRBV6-1 to TRBJ1-2, with D possibly being TRBD1 (6 bases). The germline V gene encodes CDR1 MNHNS and CDR2 SASEGT. The CDR3 has 14 amino acids. V lost 2 bases and J lost 4, with 11 bases in between. In DNA form, the CDR3 reads TGTGCCAGCAGTGAAAGGGGGGTAGCCTATGGCTACACCTTC. Its translation: CASSERGVAYGYTF.

CDR3: CSAGAGAGEQYF. The CDR3 DNA sequence: TGCAGCGCGGGAGCGGGAGCAGGCGAGCAGTACTTC. The rearrangement uses TRBV29-1 and TRBJ2-7, with TRBD2 identical over 8 bases. Germline CDR1 is SQVTM and CDR2 is ANQGSEA. The CDR3 loop spans 12 amino acids. V gave up 7 bases and J gave up 6 bases; unmatched junction bases: 8.

This clone turned up a few times. The J gene is TRBJ2-3, the V gene TRBV27; the match to TRBD2 covers 8 bases. The germline CDR1 and CDR2 sequences are MNHEY and SMNVEV (reference sequence). This CDR3 is 16 amino acids long. V was pared by 5 bases and J by 2 bases, with 9 bases of the junction left unmatched. CDR3 residues: CASSKLWTSLTDTQYF. CDR3 DNA: TGTGCCAGCAGTAAGTTATGGACTAGCCTCACAGATACGCAGTATTTT.

This clone is a singleton in its sample. This chain connects TRBV12-5 to TRBJ2-3, with TRBD2 matching over 9 bases. V lost 0 bases, J lost 6 bases, and 4 bases stayed unmatched. CDR1 LGHNT and CDR2 FRNRAP come from the germline V gene. There are 15 residues in the CDR3. The CDR3 bases are TGTGCTAGTGGTTTGGTCGGACTAGCGACGGATACGCAGTATTTT. It encodes CASGLVGLATDTQYF. Full variable domain (missing parts from reference TRBV12-5 and TRBJ2-3): DARVTQTPRHKVTEMGQEVTMRCQPILGHNTVFWYRQTMMQGLELLAYFRNRAPLDDSGMPKDRFSAEMPDATLATLKIQPSEPRDSAVYFCASGLVGLATDTQYFGPGTRLTVL.